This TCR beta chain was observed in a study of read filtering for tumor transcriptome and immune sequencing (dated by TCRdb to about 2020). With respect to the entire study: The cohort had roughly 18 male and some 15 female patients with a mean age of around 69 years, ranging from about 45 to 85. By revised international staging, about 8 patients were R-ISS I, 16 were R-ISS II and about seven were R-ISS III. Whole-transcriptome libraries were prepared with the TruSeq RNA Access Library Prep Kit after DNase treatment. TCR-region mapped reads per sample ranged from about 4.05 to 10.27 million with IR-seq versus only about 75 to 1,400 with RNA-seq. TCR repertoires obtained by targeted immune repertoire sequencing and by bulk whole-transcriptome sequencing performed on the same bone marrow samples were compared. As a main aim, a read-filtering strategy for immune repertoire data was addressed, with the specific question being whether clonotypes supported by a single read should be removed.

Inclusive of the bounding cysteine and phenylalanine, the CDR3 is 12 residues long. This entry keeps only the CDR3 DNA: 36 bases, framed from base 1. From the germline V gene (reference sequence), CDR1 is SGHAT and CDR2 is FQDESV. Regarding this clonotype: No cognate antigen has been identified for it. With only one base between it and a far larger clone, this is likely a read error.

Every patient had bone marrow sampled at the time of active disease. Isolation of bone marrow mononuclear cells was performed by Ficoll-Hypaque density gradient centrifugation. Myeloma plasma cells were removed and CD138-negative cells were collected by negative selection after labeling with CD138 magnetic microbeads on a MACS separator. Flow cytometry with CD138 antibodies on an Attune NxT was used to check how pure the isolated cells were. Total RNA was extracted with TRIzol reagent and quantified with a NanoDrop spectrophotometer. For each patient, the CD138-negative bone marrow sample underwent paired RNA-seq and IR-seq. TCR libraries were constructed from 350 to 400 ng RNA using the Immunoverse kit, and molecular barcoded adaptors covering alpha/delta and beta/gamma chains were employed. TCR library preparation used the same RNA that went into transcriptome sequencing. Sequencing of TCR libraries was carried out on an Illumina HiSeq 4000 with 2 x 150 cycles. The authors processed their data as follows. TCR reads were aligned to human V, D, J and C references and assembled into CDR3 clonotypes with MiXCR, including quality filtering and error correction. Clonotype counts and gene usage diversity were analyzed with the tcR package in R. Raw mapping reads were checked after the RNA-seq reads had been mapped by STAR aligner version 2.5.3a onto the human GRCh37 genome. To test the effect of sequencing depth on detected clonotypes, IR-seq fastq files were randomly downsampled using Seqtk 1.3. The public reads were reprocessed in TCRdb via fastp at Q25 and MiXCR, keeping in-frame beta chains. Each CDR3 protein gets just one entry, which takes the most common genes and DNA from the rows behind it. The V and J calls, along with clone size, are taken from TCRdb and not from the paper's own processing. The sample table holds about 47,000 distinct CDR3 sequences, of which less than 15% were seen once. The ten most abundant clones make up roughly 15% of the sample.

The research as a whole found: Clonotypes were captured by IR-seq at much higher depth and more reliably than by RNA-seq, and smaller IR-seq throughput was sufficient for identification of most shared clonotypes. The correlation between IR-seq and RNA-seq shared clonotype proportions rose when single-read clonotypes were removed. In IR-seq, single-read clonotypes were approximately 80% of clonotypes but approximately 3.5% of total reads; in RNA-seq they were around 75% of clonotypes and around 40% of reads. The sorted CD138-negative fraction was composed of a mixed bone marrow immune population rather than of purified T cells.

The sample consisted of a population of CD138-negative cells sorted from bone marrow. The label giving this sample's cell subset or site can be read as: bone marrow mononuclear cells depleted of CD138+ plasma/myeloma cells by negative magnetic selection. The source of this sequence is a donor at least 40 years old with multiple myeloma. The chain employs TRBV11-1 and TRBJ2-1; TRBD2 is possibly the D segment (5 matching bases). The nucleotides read TGTGCCAGCAGCACCGGACTGAATGAGCGGTTCTTC. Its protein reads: CASSTGLNERFF.